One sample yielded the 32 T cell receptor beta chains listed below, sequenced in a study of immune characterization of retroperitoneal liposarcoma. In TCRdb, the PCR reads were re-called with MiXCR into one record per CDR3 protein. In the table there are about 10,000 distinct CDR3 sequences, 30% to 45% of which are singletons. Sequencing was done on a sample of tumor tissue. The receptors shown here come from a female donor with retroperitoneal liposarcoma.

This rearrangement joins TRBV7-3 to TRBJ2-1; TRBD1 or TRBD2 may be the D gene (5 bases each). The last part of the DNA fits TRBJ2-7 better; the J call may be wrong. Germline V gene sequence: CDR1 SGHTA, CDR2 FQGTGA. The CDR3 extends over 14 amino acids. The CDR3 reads CASSPTGTKGEQYF. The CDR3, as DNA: TGTGCCAGCAGCCCAACGGGGACCAAAGGTGAGCAGTACTTC.

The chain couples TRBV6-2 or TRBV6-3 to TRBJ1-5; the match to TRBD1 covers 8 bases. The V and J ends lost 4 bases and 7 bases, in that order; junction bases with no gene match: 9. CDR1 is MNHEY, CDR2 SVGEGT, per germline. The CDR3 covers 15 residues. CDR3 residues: CASSFWDRSRQPQHF. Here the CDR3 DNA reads TGTGCCAGCAGTTTCTGGGACAGGTCAAGACAGCCCCAGCATTTT.

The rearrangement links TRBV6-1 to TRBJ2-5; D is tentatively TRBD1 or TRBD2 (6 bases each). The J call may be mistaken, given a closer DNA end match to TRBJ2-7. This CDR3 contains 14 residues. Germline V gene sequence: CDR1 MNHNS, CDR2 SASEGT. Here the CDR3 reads CASSARGGAYEQYF. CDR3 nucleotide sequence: TGTGCCAGCAGTGCCAGGGGAGGTGCCTACGAGCAGTACTTC.

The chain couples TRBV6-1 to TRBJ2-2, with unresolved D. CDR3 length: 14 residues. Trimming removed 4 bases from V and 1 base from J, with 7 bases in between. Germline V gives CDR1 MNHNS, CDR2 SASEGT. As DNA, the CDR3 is TGTGCCAGCAGTGCGTACAAGAACACCGGGGAGCTGTTTTTT. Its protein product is CASSAYKNTGELFF.

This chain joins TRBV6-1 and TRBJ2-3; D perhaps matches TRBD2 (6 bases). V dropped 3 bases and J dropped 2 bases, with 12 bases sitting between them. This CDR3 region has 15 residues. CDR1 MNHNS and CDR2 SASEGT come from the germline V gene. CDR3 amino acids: CASSDGGDITDTQYF. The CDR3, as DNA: TGTGCCAGCAGTGACGGCGGGGATATCACAGATACGCAGTATTTT.

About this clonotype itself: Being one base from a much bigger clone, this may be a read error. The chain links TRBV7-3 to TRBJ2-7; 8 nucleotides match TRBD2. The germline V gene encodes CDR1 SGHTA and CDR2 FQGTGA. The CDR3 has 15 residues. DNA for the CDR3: TGTGCCAGCAGCGCAGTGACGGGGGGGTCCTACGAGAAGTTCTTC. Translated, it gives CASSAVTGGSYEKFF.

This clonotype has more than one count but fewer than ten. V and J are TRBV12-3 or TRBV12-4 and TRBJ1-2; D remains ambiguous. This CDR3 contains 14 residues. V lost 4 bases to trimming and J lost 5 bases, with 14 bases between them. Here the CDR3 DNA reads TGTGCCAGCAGTTACTTGGGTCCGGGGTATGGCTACACCTTC. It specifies CASSYLGPGYGYTF.

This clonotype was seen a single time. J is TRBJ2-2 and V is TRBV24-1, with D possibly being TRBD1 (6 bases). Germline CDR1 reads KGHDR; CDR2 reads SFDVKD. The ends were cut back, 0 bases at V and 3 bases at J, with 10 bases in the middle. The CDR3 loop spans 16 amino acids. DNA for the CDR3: TGTGCCACCAGTGATTTGACAAACAGGGACACCGGGGAGCTGTTTTTT. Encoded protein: CATSDLTNRDTGELFF.

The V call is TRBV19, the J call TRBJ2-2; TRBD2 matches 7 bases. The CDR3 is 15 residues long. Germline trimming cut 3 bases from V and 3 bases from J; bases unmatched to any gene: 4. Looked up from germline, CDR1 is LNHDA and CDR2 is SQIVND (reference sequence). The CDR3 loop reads CASSILGLYTGELFF. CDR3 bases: TGTGCCAGTAGTATCTTGGGACTATACACCGGGGAGCTGTTTTTT.

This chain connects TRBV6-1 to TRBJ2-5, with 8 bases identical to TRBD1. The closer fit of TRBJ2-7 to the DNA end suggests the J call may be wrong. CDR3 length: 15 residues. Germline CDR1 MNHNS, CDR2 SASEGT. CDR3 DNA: TGTGCCAGCAGTGCCCGGGACAGGTCTTCCTACGAGCAGTACTTC. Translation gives CASSARDRSSYEQYF.

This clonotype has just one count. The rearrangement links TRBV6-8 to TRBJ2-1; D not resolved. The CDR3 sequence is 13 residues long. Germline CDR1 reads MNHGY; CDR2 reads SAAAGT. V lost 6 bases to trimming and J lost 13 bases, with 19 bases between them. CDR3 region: CASRKQGLETQFF. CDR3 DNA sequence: TGTGCCAGCAGAAAACAAGGGTTGGAGACCCAGTTCTTC.

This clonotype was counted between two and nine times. CDR3 nucleotide sequence: TGCGCCAGCAGCCGGGACAGAAGTTACGAGCAGTACTTC. Translating gives CASSRDRSYEQYF. The chain employs TRBV10-1 and TRBJ2-1; TRBD1 agrees at 7 bases. The J call is in doubt because the DNA end fits TRBJ2-7 better. The CDR3 is 13 residues long. The germline V gene encodes CDR1 WNHNN and CDR2 SYGVQD (reference sequence).

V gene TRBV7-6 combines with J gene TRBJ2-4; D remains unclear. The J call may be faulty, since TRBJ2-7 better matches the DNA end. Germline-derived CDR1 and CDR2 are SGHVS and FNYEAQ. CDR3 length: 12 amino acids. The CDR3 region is CASVARNYEQYF. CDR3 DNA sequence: TGTGCCAGCGTGGCTAGGAACTACGAGCAGTACTTC.

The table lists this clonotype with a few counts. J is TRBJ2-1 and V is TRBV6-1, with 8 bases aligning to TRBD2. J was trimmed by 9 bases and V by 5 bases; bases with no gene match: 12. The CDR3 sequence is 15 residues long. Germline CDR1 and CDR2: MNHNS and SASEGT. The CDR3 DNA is TGTGCCAGCAGTTCAGCGGGAGAGGGGTGGGGTGAGCAGTTCTTC. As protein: CASSSAGEGWGEQFF.

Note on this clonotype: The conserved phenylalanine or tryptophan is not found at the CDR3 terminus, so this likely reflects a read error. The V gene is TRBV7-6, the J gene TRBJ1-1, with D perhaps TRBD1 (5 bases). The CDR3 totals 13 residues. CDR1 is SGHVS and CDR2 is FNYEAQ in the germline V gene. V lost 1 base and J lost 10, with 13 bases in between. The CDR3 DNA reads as TGTGCCAGCAGCTTAGTTCGAGCAGGGCTAGCTTTCCTT. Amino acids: CASSLVRAGLAFL.

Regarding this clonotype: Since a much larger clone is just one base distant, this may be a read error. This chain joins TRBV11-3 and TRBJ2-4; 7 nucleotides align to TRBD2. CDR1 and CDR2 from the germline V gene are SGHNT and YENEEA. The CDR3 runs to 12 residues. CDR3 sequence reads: CASEGLSYEQSF. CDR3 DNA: TGTGCCAGCGAGGGACTATCCTACGAGCAGTCCTTC.

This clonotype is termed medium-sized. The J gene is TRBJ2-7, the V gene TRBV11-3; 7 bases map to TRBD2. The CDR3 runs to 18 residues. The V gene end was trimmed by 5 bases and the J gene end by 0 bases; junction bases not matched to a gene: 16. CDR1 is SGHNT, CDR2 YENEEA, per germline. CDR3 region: CASSPGAGEGTFSYEQYF. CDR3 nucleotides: TGTGCCAGCAGCCCCGGGGCGGGAGAAGGGACCTTCTCCTACGAGCAGTACTTC.

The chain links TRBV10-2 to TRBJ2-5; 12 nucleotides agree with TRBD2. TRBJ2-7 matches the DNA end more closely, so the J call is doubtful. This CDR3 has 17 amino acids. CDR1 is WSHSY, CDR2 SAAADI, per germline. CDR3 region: CASSESLTSGSRYEQYF. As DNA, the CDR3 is TGCGCCAGCAGTGAGTCTCTGACTAGCGGGAGTCGGTACGAGCAGTACTTC.

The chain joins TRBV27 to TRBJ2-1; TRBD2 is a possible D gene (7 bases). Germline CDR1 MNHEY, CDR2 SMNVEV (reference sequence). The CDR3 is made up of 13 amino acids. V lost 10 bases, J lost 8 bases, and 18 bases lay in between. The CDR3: CATRGGTGDEQFF. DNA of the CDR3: TGTGCCACACGCGGGGGCACGGGGGATGAGCAGTTCTTC.

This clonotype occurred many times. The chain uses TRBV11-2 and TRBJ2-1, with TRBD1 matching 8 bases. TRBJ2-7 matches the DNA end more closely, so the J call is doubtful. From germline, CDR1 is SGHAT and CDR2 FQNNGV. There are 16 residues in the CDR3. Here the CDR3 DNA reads TGTGCCAGCAGCCCGTCCGGGACAGGAAGGGGGAATGAGCAGTACTTC. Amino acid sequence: CASSPSGTGRGNEQYF.

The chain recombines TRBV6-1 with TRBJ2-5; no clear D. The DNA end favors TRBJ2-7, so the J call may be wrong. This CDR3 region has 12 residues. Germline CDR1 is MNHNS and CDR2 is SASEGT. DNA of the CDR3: TGTGCCAGCAGTTCAGAGTACTCCGAGCAGTACTTC. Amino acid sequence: CASSSEYSEQYF.

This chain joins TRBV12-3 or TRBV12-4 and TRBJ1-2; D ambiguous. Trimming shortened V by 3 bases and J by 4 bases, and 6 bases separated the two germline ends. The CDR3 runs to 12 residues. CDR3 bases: TGTGCCAGCAGTTTTCCCACCTATGGCTACACCTTC. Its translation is CASSFPTYGYTF.

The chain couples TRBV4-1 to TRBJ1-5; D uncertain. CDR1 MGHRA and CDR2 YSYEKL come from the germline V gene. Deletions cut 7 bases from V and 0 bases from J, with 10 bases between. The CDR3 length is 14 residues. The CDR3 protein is CASNPNYSNQPQHF. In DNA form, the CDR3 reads TGCGCCAGCAATCCCAACTATAGCAATCAGCCCCAGCATTTT.

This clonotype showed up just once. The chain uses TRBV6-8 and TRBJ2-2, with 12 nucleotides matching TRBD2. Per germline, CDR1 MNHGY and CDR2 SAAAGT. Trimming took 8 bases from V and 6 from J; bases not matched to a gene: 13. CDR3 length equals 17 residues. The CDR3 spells CASRGGPGLAGSGELFF. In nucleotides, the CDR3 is TGTGCCAGCCGGGGGGGACCAGGACTAGCGGGGTCCGGGGAGCTGTTTTTT.

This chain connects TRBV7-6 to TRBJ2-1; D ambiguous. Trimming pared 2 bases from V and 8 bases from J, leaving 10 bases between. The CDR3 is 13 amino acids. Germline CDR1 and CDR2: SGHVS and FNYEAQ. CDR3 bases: TGTGCCAGCAGCTTAACTAATGATTATGAGCAGTTCTTC. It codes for CASSLTNDYEQFF.

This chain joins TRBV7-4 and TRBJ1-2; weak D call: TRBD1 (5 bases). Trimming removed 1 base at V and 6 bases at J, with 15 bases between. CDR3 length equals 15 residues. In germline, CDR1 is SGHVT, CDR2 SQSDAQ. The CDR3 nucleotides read TGTGCCAGCAGCTTAGGAGGAGGACAAGGACATGGCTACACCTTC. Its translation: CASSLGGGQGHGYTF.

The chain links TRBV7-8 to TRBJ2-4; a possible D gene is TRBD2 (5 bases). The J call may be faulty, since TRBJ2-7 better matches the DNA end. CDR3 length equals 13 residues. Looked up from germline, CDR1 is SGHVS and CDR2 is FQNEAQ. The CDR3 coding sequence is TGTGCCAGCAGCTTATCACTAGCCTACGAGCAGTACTTC. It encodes CASSLSLAYEQYF.

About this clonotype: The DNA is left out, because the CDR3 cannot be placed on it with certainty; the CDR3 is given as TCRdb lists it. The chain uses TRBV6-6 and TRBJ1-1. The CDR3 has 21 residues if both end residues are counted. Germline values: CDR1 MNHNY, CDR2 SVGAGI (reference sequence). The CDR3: CASSVGPGTRLTVLIGRAHVF.

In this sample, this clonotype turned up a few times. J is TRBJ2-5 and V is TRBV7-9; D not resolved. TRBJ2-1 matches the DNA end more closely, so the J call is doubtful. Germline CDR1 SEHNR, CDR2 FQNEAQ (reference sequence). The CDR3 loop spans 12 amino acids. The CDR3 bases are TGTGCCAGCAGCACCCCCGACGATGAGCAGTTCTTC. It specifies CASSTPDDEQFF.

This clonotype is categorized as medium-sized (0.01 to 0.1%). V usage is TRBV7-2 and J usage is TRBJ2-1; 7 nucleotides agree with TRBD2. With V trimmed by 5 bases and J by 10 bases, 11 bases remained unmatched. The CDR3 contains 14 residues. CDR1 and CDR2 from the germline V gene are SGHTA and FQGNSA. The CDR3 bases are TGTGCCAGCAGCAGACGCGGGAGTTCCTACGAGCAGTTCTTC. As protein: CASSRRGSSYEQFF.

Here the CDR3 DNA reads TGTGCCAGCAGTTACTGGCGGCTCTACGAGCAGTACTTC. Its translation is CASSYWRLYEQYF. The genes are TRBV6-2 or TRBV6-3 and TRBJ2-5; unclear D gene. The assigned J gene may be wrong: the sequence end matches TRBJ2-7 better. The germline V gene encodes CDR1 MNHEY and CDR2 SVGEGT. This CDR3 spans 13 amino acids.

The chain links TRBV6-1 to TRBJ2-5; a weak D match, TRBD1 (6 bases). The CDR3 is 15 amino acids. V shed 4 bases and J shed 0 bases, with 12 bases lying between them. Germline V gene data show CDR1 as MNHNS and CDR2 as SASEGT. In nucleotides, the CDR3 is TGTGCCAGCAGTGGATCCGGGACATACCAAGAGACCCAGTACTTC. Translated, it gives CASSGSGTYQETQYF.